Listed below are T cell receptor beta chains from one sample, sequenced in a study of blood T cell repertoires in COVID-19. TCRdb keeps only in-frame clones here, not all; method: immunoSEQ multiplex PCR. This sample has tens of thousands of clones, with about 82% found just once. Sequenced input: peripheral blood. The receptors come from a man aged 45 to 65 with active COVID-19. Both conserved end residues are part of each CDR3. Each record gives: D gene, J gene, clone size, V gene, CDR3 protein, CDR3 DNA. A D gene is named only where the DNA matches it firmly. Rows may omit the clone size; those that give it use once, few, many or a size class.

d_call: TRBD2; j_call: TRBJ2-3; clone_size: -; v_call: TRBV19; cdr3_aa: CASSLGLAGDTQYF; cdr3_nt: TGTGCCAGTAGTCTGGGACTAGCGGGAGATACGCAGTATTTT
d_call: -; j_call: TRBJ1-1; clone_size: -; v_call: TRBV12-5; cdr3_aa: CASGPLSKLNTEAFF; cdr3_nt: TGTGCTAGTGGTCCTCTGTCCAAGCTGAACACTGAAGCTTTCTTT
d_call: -; j_call: TRBJ2-5; clone_size: -; v_call: TRBV25-1; cdr3_aa: CASSPRVGETQYF; cdr3_nt: TGTGCCAGCAGTCCGAGGGTCGGGGAGACCCAGTACTTC
d_call: -; j_call: TRBJ1-5; clone_size: once; v_call: TRBV4-2; cdr3_aa: CASSQQSLNQPQHF; cdr3_nt: TGTGCCAGCAGCCAACAGTCCCTTAATCAGCCCCAGCATTTT
d_call: TRBD2; j_call: TRBJ2-3; clone_size: -; v_call: TRBV24-1; cdr3_aa: CATSDSPGTSGSSATQYF; cdr3_nt: TGTGCCACCAGTGATTCTCCCGGGACTAGCGGGAGCTCTGCTACGCAGTATTTT
d_call: TRBD2; j_call: TRBJ2-2; clone_size: -; v_call: TRBV5-1; cdr3_aa: CASSFRDYNTGELFF; cdr3_nt: TGCGCCAGCAGCTTCCGGGACTACAACACCGGGGAGCTGTTTTTT
d_call: TRBD1; j_call: TRBJ1-5; clone_size: -; v_call: TRBV2; cdr3_aa: CASTDRAGNQPQHF; cdr3_nt: TGTGCCAGCACGGACAGGGCTGGCAATCAGCCCCAGCATTTT
d_call: -; j_call: TRBJ2-1; clone_size: -; v_call: TRBV5-1; cdr3_aa: CASSLVSETYNEQFF; cdr3_nt: TGCGCCAGCAGCTTGGTCAGCGAGACCTACAATGAGCAGTTCTTC
d_call: TRBD1; j_call: TRBJ1-5; clone_size: once; v_call: TRBV7-9; cdr3_aa: CASSPPGTGGVQPQHF; cdr3_nt: TGTGCCAGCAGCCCGCCTGGGACAGGGGGCGTTCAGCCCCAGCATTTT
d_call: TRBD2; j_call: TRBJ2-3; clone_size: -; v_call: TRBV7-6; cdr3_aa: CASSARLAGDTDTQYF; cdr3_nt: TGTGCCAGCAGCGCGCGACTAGCGGGAGACACAGATACGCAGTATTTT
d_call: -; j_call: TRBJ1-3; clone_size: -; v_call: TRBV5-1; cdr3_aa: CASSLGPSGSGNTIYF; cdr3_nt: TGCGCCAGCAGCTTGGGACCCTCGGGCTCTGGAAACACCATATATTTT
d_call: TRBD2; j_call: TRBJ2-1; clone_size: -; v_call: TRBV3-1/TRBV3-2; cdr3_aa: CASSQATSGGAAFRRFF; cdr3_nt: TGTGCCAGCAGCCAAGCGACTAGCGGGGGGGCCGCTTTTCGTCGGTTCTTC
d_call: -; j_call: TRBJ2-5; clone_size: -; v_call: TRBV3-1/TRBV3-2; cdr3_aa: CASSQDLGRGQETQYF; cdr3_nt: TGTGCCAGCAGCCAAGATCTCGGCAGGGGCCAGGAGACCCAGTACTTC
d_call: TRBD1; j_call: TRBJ1-2; clone_size: -; v_call: TRBV5-6; cdr3_aa: CASSPEGDSGFYGYTF; cdr3_nt: TGTGCCAGCAGCCCGGAGGGGGACAGTGGCTTTTATGGCTACACCTTC
d_call: -; j_call: TRBJ2-3; clone_size: -; v_call: TRBV19; cdr3_aa: CASKGQGQAVDTQYF; cdr3_nt: TGTGCCAGTAAGGGGCAGGGTCAGGCCGTGGATACGCAGTATTTT
d_call: TRBD2; j_call: TRBJ2-1; clone_size: few; v_call: TRBV4-1; cdr3_aa: CASSQAPAGNVEQFF; cdr3_nt: TGCGCCAGCAGCCAAGCCCCAGCGGGGAACGTTGAGCAGTTCTTC
d_call: TRBD1; j_call: TRBJ2-3; clone_size: -; v_call: TRBV6-5; cdr3_aa: CASSRQGSTDTQYF; cdr3_nt: TGTGCCAGCAGCAGACAGGGGAGCACAGATACGCAGTATTTT
d_call: TRBD1; j_call: TRBJ2-1; clone_size: -; v_call: TRBV29-1; cdr3_aa: CSAGTGGNEQFF; cdr3_nt: TGCAGCGCTGGGACAGGGGGCAATGAGCAGTTCTTC
d_call: TRBD1; j_call: TRBJ1-2; clone_size: -; v_call: TRBV2; cdr3_aa: CASSGTQTGWDYGYTF; cdr3_nt: TGTGCCAGCAGTGGGACCCAGACAGGGTGGGACTATGGCTACACCTTC
d_call: -; j_call: TRBJ1-6; clone_size: once; v_call: TRBV14; cdr3_aa: CASSRGHLNSPLHF; cdr3_nt: TGTGCCAGCAGCCGAGGACATCTTAATTCACCCCTCCACTTT
d_call: TRBD2; j_call: TRBJ2-2; clone_size: -; v_call: TRBV3-1/TRBV3-2; cdr3_aa: CASSQDPPGLAGTGELFF; cdr3_nt: TGTGCCAGCAGCCAAGACCCCCCGGGACTAGCGGGGACCGGGGAGCTGTTTTTT
d_call: -; j_call: TRBJ1-2; clone_size: -; v_call: TRBV7-2; cdr3_aa: CASSTKQGRGYTF; cdr3_nt: TGTGCCAGCAGCACGAAACAGGGTCGGGGCTACACCTTC
d_call: -; j_call: TRBJ2-4; clone_size: once; v_call: TRBV2; cdr3_aa: CASSEPGEIAKNIQYF; cdr3_nt: TGTGCCAGCAGTGAACCCGGGGAGATAGCCAAAAACATTCAGTACTTC
d_call: -; j_call: TRBJ2-2; clone_size: few; v_call: TRBV6-5; cdr3_aa: CASSYRYNTGELFF; cdr3_nt: TGTGCCAGCAGTTACCGGTATAACACCGGGGAGCTGTTTTTT
d_call: TRBD2; j_call: TRBJ2-2; clone_size: -; v_call: TRBV19; cdr3_aa: CASSITSGSNTGELFF; cdr3_nt: TGTGCCAGTAGTATAACTAGCGGGTCGAACACCGGGGAGCTGTTTTTT
d_call: -; j_call: TRBJ2-1; clone_size: once; v_call: TRBV11-2; cdr3_aa: CASSFKSGISYNEQFF; cdr3_nt: TGTGCCAGCAGCTTTAAATCAGGGATCTCCTACAATGAGCAGTTCTTC
d_call: -; j_call: TRBJ1-3; clone_size: -; v_call: TRBV11-2; cdr3_aa: CASSLAVAYTIYF; cdr3_nt: TGTGCCAGCAGCTTAGCTGTGGCTTACACCATATATTTT
d_call: TRBD1; j_call: TRBJ2-3; clone_size: -; v_call: TRBV6-5; cdr3_aa: CASRTGGPDTQYF; cdr3_nt: TGTGCCAGCAGGACAGGGGGCCCAGATACGCAGTATTTT
d_call: TRBD2; j_call: TRBJ2-2; clone_size: -; v_call: TRBV3-1/TRBV3-2; cdr3_aa: CASSQDPATSSSNTGELFF; cdr3_nt: TGTGCCAGCAGCCAAGACCCCGCGACTAGCTCAAGCAACACCGGGGAGCTGTTTTTT
d_call: TRBD1; j_call: TRBJ1-6; clone_size: -; v_call: TRBV6-5; cdr3_aa: CASSRDRGYNSPLHF; cdr3_nt: TGTGCCAGCAGCAGGGACAGGGGCTATAATTCACCCCTCCACTTT
d_call: TRBD1; j_call: TRBJ2-1; clone_size: once; v_call: TRBV7-2; cdr3_aa: CASSSMDRGGNEQFF; cdr3_nt: TGTGCCAGCAGCTCCATGGACAGGGGAGGCAATGAGCAGTTCTTC
d_call: TRBD1; j_call: TRBJ1-3; clone_size: -; v_call: TRBV5-6; cdr3_aa: CASSSGQGVTIYF; cdr3_nt: TGTGCCAGCAGCTCGGGACAGGGAGTTACCATATATTTT
d_call: -; j_call: TRBJ2-1; clone_size: -; v_call: TRBV6-2/TRBV6-3; cdr3_aa: CASSLAHEQFF; cdr3_nt: TGTGCCAGCAGCCTGGCCCATGAGCAGTTCTTC
d_call: -; j_call: TRBJ2-1; clone_size: few; v_call: TRBV29-1; cdr3_aa: CSVDHGGRPNEQFF; cdr3_nt: TGCAGCGTTGATCATGGCGGGCGCCCAAATGAGCAGTTCTTC
d_call: -; j_call: TRBJ1-3; clone_size: -; v_call: TRBV10-3; cdr3_aa: CATGQGNTIYF; cdr3_nt: TGTGCCACCGGACAGGGAAACACCATATATTTT
d_call: TRBD2; j_call: TRBJ2-1; clone_size: -; v_call: TRBV24-1; cdr3_aa: CATSDRGLAGGSSYNEQFF; cdr3_nt: TGTGCCACCAGTGACCGGGGACTAGCGGGAGGGAGCTCCTACAATGAGCAGTTCTTC
d_call: -; j_call: TRBJ2-3; clone_size: -; v_call: TRBV12-3/TRBV12-4; cdr3_aa: CASSLGLSDTQYF; cdr3_nt: TGTGCCAGCAGTCTTGGACTCAGCGATACGCAGTATTTT
d_call: TRBD1; j_call: TRBJ2-3; clone_size: -; v_call: TRBV7-9; cdr3_aa: CASSLTGTVSTDTQYF; cdr3_nt: TGTGCCAGCAGCTTAACCGGGACAGTGAGCACAGATACGCAGTATTTT
d_call: TRBD1; j_call: TRBJ2-3; clone_size: -; v_call: TRBV2; cdr3_aa: CASSEQGVGAADTQYF; cdr3_nt: TGTGCCAGCAGTGAACAGGGGGTAGGGGCGGCAGATACGCAGTATTTT
d_call: -; j_call: TRBJ2-2; clone_size: few; v_call: TRBV5-1; cdr3_aa: CASSLQQGLTGELFF; cdr3_nt: TGCGCCAGCAGCTTGCAACAGGGTCTCACCGGGGAGCTGTTTTTT
d_call: TRBD1; j_call: TRBJ1-1; clone_size: few; v_call: TRBV11-2; cdr3_aa: CASRKTGGFAFF; cdr3_nt: TGTGCCAGCAGGAAGACAGGGGGATTCGCTTTCTTT
d_call: TRBD1; j_call: TRBJ1-1; clone_size: -; v_call: TRBV12-5; cdr3_aa: CASGDPGRGLYMNTEAFF; cdr3_nt: TGTGCTAGTGGTGACCCGGGCAGGGGGCTTTATATGAACACTGAAGCTTTCTTT
d_call: TRBD1; j_call: TRBJ1-2; clone_size: -; v_call: TRBV28; cdr3_aa: CASSLQTGGHYGYTF; cdr3_nt: TGTGCCAGCAGTCTCCAGACAGGGGGCCACTATGGCTACACCTTC
d_call: TRBD2; j_call: TRBJ2-5; clone_size: -; v_call: TRBV15; cdr3_aa: CATSGKTSRKIETQYF; cdr3_nt: TGTGCCACCAGCGGAAAGACTAGCCGAAAGATCGAGACCCAGTACTTC
d_call: TRBD1; j_call: TRBJ2-7; clone_size: -; v_call: TRBV15; cdr3_aa: CATSSGRQGLYEQYF; cdr3_nt: TGTGCCACCAGCAGTGGGAGACAGGGCCTCTACGAGCAGTACTTC
d_call: TRBD2; j_call: TRBJ2-1; clone_size: -; v_call: TRBV30; cdr3_aa: CAGGEGAGDEQFF; cdr3_nt: TGTGCCGGGGGAGAGGGCGCGGGAGATGAGCAGTTCTTC
d_call: -; j_call: TRBJ2-1; clone_size: -; v_call: TRBV5-1; cdr3_aa: CASSLGVRRGNNEQFF; cdr3_nt: TGCGCCAGCAGCCTGGGGGTCCGACGCGGGAACAATGAGCAGTTCTTC
d_call: TRBD2; j_call: TRBJ2-3; clone_size: -; v_call: TRBV5-6; cdr3_aa: CASSLPAGRTDTQYF; cdr3_nt: TGTGCCAGCAGCTTGCCAGCGGGACGCACAGATACGCAGTATTTT
d_call: -; j_call: TRBJ2-1; clone_size: once; v_call: TRBV24-1; cdr3_aa: CATSERGLGYNEQFF; cdr3_nt: TGTGCCACCAGTGAAAGGGGACTGGGCTACAATGAGCAGTTCTTC